The 12 T cell receptor beta chains given below trace back to one sample, sequenced in a study of T-cell reconstitution after alpha-beta-depleted transplantation in children (dated by TCRdb to about 2016). The method was PCR. Sequencing was performed on an Illumina HiSeq 2500. Molecular barcoding was employed in the preparation of TCR libraries, with unique molecular identifiers being used to normalize TCRbeta repertoire quantification. Using fastp at Q25 and MiXCR, TCRdb reprocessed the public reads and kept productive beta chains. Rows matching on CDR3 protein sequence are summarized as one entry with the most common DNA and genes. The sample data list approximately 430,000 distinct CDR3 sequences, and around 15% of these were observed just once. About 32% of the sample lies in the top ten. The treatment or condition label on this specimen signifies: allogeneic hematopoietic cell transplantation with graft depleted of TCRalphabeta T cells and CD19 B cells.

Source: PBMCs, mostly from graft donor cells, taken 360 days after TCRalphabeta/CD19-depleted stem cell transplant. The receptors come from a boy under three years old who had a stem cell transplant for Wiskott-Aldrich syndrome, so the T cells may come from the graft donor.

The rearrangement uses TRBV2 and TRBJ2-3, with a tentative D call TRBD2 (6 bases). Trimming cost V 1 base and J 6 bases, with 17 bases left between them. CDR3 length equals 16 residues. Germline CDR1 reads SNHLY; CDR2 reads FYNNEI. CDR3: CASSEVPGLLSDTQYF. CDR3 DNA sequence: TGTGCCAGCAGTGAAGTTCCGGGACTCCTGTCGGATACGCAGTATTTT.

This CDR3 reads CASSPWGGAYEQYF. DNA of the CDR3: TGTGCCAGCAGCCCCTGGGGGGGGGCCTACGAGCAGTACTTC. The rearrangement joins TRBV7-8 to TRBJ2-7; 7 nucleotides align to TRBD2. The CDR3 consists of 14 residues. V trimming: 5 bases; J trimming: 2 bases; junction bases outside the gene matches: 6. Germline loops: CDR1 SGHVS, CDR2 FQNEAQ. Based on the CDR3 plus reference TRBV7-8 and TRBJ2-7, the full variable domain is GAGVSQSPRYKVAKRGQDVALRCDPISGHVSLFWYQQALGQGPEFLTYFQNEAQLDKSGLPSDRFFAERPEGSVSTLKIQRTQQEDSAVYLCASSPWGGAYEQYFGPGTRLTVT.

This clonotype appeared a few times. V gene TRBV6-5 combines with J gene TRBJ1-5, with D possibly being TRBD1 (6 bases). The germline CDR1 and CDR2 sequences are MNHEY and SVGAGI. The CDR3 runs to 16 residues. V shed 5 bases and J shed 2 bases, with 16 bases lying between them. The CDR3 region is CASSNRARVGNQPQHF. The CDR3 coding sequence is TGTGCCAGCAGTAACAGGGCACGGGTAGGCAATCAGCCCCAGCATTTT.

The chain joins TRBV5-1 to TRBJ2-1; D is perhaps TRBD2 (7 bases). The ends were cut back, 4 bases at V and 5 bases at J, with 22 bases in the middle. In germline, CDR1 is SGHRS, CDR2 YFSETQ. CDR3 size: 17 residues. CDR3 sequence reads: CASSGGMGGLVDNEQFF. CDR3 sequence (DNA): TGCGCCAGCAGCGGGGGCATGGGGGGGCTGGTCGACAATGAGCAGTTCTTC.

The genes are TRBV12-3 or TRBV12-4 and TRBJ2-5; 8 nucleotides line up with TRBD2. The CDR3 length is 14 residues. V lost 6 bases, J lost 5 bases, and 8 bases stayed unmatched. In nucleotides, the CDR3 is TGTGCCAGCAGATCTAGCGGGCGTGTGGAGACCCAGTACTTC. Amino acids: CASRSSGRVETQYF.

The chain recombines TRBV7-8 with TRBJ2-3; D is uncertain. Trimming shortened V by 2 bases and J by 2 bases, and 20 bases separated the two germline ends. CDR1 is SGHVS and CDR2 is FQNEAQ in the germline V gene. There are 18 residues in the CDR3. CDR3 sequence: CASSLPVLHTPDTDTQYF. The CDR3 coding sequence is TGTGCCAGCAGCTTACCGGTTTTACACACACCGGACACAGATACGCAGTATTTT.

The chain is built from TRBV10-3 and TRBJ2-6; D is perhaps TRBD1 (5 bases). The germline gives CDR1 ENHRY, CDR2 SYGVKD. Deletions cut 0 bases from V and 5 bases from J, with 17 bases between. The CDR3 has 18 amino acids. The CDR3: CAISESDSPGLRANVLTF. Here the CDR3 DNA reads TGTGCCATCAGTGAGTCAGACAGCCCTGGCCTGAGGGCCAACGTCCTGACTTTC.

The chain couples TRBV10-2 to TRBJ2-3; 10 nucleotides line up with TRBD1. This CDR3 contains 17 residues. V shed 7 bases and J 0 bases; nucleotides not matched to a gene: 10. The V gene's germline CDR1 is WSHSY and CDR2 SAAADI. The CDR3 sequence: CASTSGTGDTSTDTQYF. CDR3 coding DNA: TGCGCCAGCACTTCCGGGACAGGGGACACTAGCACAGATACGCAGTATTTT.

This clonotype was seen more than once but under ten times. The gene calls are TRBV20-1 and TRBJ2-5, with D hard to call. Looked up from germline, CDR1 is DFQATT and CDR2 is SNEGSKA (reference sequence). V gave up 1 base and J gave up 5 bases, with 8 bases separating them. This CDR3 is built from 12 residues. The CDR3 DNA reads as TGCAGTGCTAGAGGCTTGGGGGAGACCCAGTACTTC. Amino acids: CSARGLGETQYF.

This clonotype was seen a few times. This chain uses TRBV6-1 with TRBJ2-1; no firm D call. V was cut by 6 bases and J by 7 bases, with 7 bases left in between. This CDR3 contains 11 residues. In germline, CDR1 is MNHNS, CDR2 SASEGT. CDR3: CASSSWNEQFF. The CDR3 DNA reads as TGTGCCAGCAGCTCGTGGAATGAGCAGTTCTTC.

The chain carries TRBV4-1 and TRBJ1-6; the D is unclear. The CDR3 spans 15 residues. Trimming took 1 base from V and 7 from J, leaving 11 bases between them. The germline V gene encodes CDR1 MGHRA and CDR2 YSYEKL. CDR3: CASSQVMAGNSPLHF. CDR3 coding DNA: TGCGCCAGCAGCCAAGTCATGGCAGGCAATTCACCCCTCCACTTT.

This clonotype was detected a few times. This chain connects TRBV6-5 to TRBJ1-2; weak D call: TRBD1 (5 bases). CDR1 and CDR2 from the germline V gene are MNHEY and SVGAGI. The CDR3 loop spans 14 amino acids. The V end lost 2 bases, the J end lost 3 bases, and 10 bases lay between the germline ends. This chain's CDR3 is CASSYRGLDYGYTF. The CDR3 DNA follows: TGTGCCAGCAGTTACAGGGGATTGGACTATGGCTACACCTTC.